This TCR beta chain was retrieved from a study of T cell responses to AZD1222 COVID-19 vaccine. Study results and caveats: There were mostly white British donors and more females than males, and clonal diversity was possibly underestimated.

This clone was recorded a few times. Its antigen is still unknown. Generated by immunoSEQ multiplex PCR, the TCRdb table keeps only in-frame clones and is missing some. This table holds about 110,000 clones, 70% to 90% found once. The sequencing here drew on peripheral blood, taken on day 0 of AZD1222 vaccination. The origin of this receptor is an adult in good health.

The CDR3 loop is CASSYIGGVDEQYF. In DNA, the CDR3 is TGTGCCAGTAGTTATATAGGGGGCGTCGACGAGCAGTACTTC. The chain recombines TRBV19 with TRBJ2-7; 7 nucleotides line up with TRBD1. With V trimmed by 5 bases and J by 5 bases, 9 bases remained unmatched. Germline V gives CDR1 LNHDA, CDR2 SQIVND (reference sequence). The CDR3 loop spans 14 amino acids.